These 2 T cell receptor beta chains were sequenced from one sample in a study of T cells in Graves' hyperthyroidism and ophthalmopathy. Researchers took RNA transcripts and amplified the TCR beta CDR3 regions from them. Researchers ran a first-round RT-PCR on the TCR CDR3 using the HTBI primer set. TCRdb re-called the multiplex PCR reads through MiXCR, storing one row per CDR3 protein. The table lists roughly 580,000 distinct CDR3 sequences, 11% to 15% of them singletons, with more than 5% in the top ten. Material: blood. The receptors stem from a woman in her thirties with Graves' hyperthyroidism that later progressed to Graves' ophthalmopathy.

This clonotype was observed at least ten times. The V and J genes are TRBV10-3 and TRBJ1-6; a possible D gene is TRBD1 (6 bases). The germline V gene encodes CDR1 ENHRY and CDR2 SYGVKD. This CDR3 has 16 amino acids. The V gene lost 4 bases and the J gene lost 3 bases, with 13 bases spanning the gap. The CDR3 DNA sequence: TGTGCCATCAGTGGGACAGAATCCTTCTATAATTCACCCCTCCACTTT. It yields the protein CAISGTESFYNSPLHF.

This clonotype was seen only a few times. This sequence joins TRBV12-3 or TRBV12-4 and TRBJ2-4; D call uncertain. The germline V and J ends were trimmed by 1 base and 4 bases, with 8 bases remaining between them. This CDR3 spans 14 amino acids. The CDR3: CASSLGPTKNIQYF. DNA of the CDR3: TGTGCCAGCAGTTTAGGGCCGACGAAAAACATTCAGTACTTC.